Each of the 20 T cell receptor beta chains below was sequenced from the same sample in a study of beta chain features in type 1 diabetes. Their target antigens are unknown. Expressed TCRB transcripts were sequenced because the entire RNA isolate underwent reverse transcription. Sequenced by immunoSEQ multiplex PCR; TCRdb stores in-frame clones only, minus some. The table shows about 150,000 clones, with about 9.3% occurring only once. General study points: Among patients with Type 1 diabetes, TCRB CDR3s were moderately but significantly shorter in every one of the four CD4+ subsets.

The specimen sequenced was central memory CD4+ T cells from blood. The receptors stem from a man in his thirties or forties with type 1 diabetes.

This clone was recorded a few times. The genes are TRBV13 and TRBJ1-5, with TRBD1 matching 10 bases. This CDR3 spans 16 amino acids. Germline V lookup: CDR1 PRHDT, CDR2 FYEKMQ (reference sequence). Losses at the gene ends were 6 bases for V and 3 bases for J; bases not matched to a gene: 8. CDR3 sequence reads: CASSKTGGWINQPQHF. The CDR3 region has the DNA TGTGCCAGCAGTAAGACAGGGGGCTGGATCAATCAGCCCCAGCATTTT.

Written as DNA, the CDR3 is TGTGCCAGCAGCTCCTCGACAGGGGGGAACGAGCAGTACTTC. Amino acid sequence: CASSSSTGGNEQYF. The rearrangement links TRBV7-8 to TRBJ2-7; 9 positions match TRBD1. There are 14 residues in the CDR3. Germline V gives CDR1 SGHVS, CDR2 FQNEAQ. J lost 5 bases, V lost 4 bases, and 6 bases had no gene match.

This chain links TRBV19 with TRBJ1-5; perhaps TRBD1 as D (6 bases). The V end lost 4 bases, the J end lost 0 bases, and 13 bases lay between the germline ends. The CDR3 extends over 16 amino acids. CDR1 is LNHDA and CDR2 is SQIVND in the germline V gene (reference sequence). CDR3 amino acids: CASSTGTTYSNQPQHF. CDR3 nucleotide sequence: TGTGCCAGTAGTACGGGGACAACCTATAGCAATCAGCCCCAGCATTTT.

This clone has only a few counts. The genes are TRBV29-1 and TRBJ1-2; 8 bases fit TRBD1. This CDR3 contains 16 residues. J was trimmed by 8 bases and V by 3 bases; bases with no gene match: 17. The germline V gene has CDR1 SQVTM and CDR2 ANQGSEA. The CDR3 region has the DNA TGCAGCGTTGAGGGGCTCAGGGGGCGATCGAAGGGAGGCTACACCTTC. Translating gives CSVEGLRGRSKGGYTF.

The V gene is TRBV2, the J gene TRBJ1-2, with 7 nucleotides matching TRBD1. The J segment lost 6 bases and the V segment lost 6 bases, leaving 7 bases of the junction unmatched. The CDR3 length is 13 residues. From germline, CDR1 is SNHLY and CDR2 FYNNEI. CDR3 sequence (DNA): TGTGCCAGCAGGGCGACAGGGTGGGATGGCTACACCTTC. Translating gives CASRATGWDGYTF.

This clone was counted only a few times. The chain has TRBV5-1 and TRBJ2-1; tentative D call: TRBD2 (6 bases). Germline CDR1 reads SGHRS; CDR2 reads YFSETQ. The V end was cut by 6 bases, the J end by 4 bases, with 14 bases between. The CDR3 has 14 residues. CDR3 nucleotides: TGCGCCAGCACTACGGGACTCCTGTACAATGAGCAGTTCTTC. As protein: CASTTGLLYNEQFF.

V and J are TRBV25-1 and TRBJ1-2; the D is unclear. The CDR3 length is 12 residues. The V gene lost 1 base and the J gene lost 8 bases, with 8 bases spanning the gap. CDR1 is MGHDK and CDR2 is SYGVNS in the germline V gene. For the CDR3, the DNA is TGTGCCAGCAGTGAATCGGAGGTCGGCTACACCTTC. Translation gives CASSESEVGYTF.

The chain uses TRBV7-3 and TRBJ2-3, with TRBD2 identical over 11 bases. V lost 5 bases and J lost 0; bases outside the gene matches: 4. Germline-derived CDR1 and CDR2 are SGHTA and FQGTGA. This CDR3 has 16 residues. CDR3 in DNA: TGTGCCAGCAGCGCGACTAGCGGGGTGAGCACAGATACGCAGTATTTT. Its translation is CASSATSGVSTDTQYF. Variable domain in full (rest from reference TRBV7-3 and TRBJ2-3): GAGVSQTPSNKVTEKGKYVELRCDPISGHTALYWYRQSLGQGPEFLIYFQGTGAADDSGLPNDRFFAVRPEGSVSTLKIQRTERGDSAVYLCASSATSGVSTDTQYFGPGTRLTVL.

J is TRBJ2-1 and V is TRBV4-3; TRBD2 aligns across 7 bases. The CDR3 is 12 residues long. Germline assignment: CDR1 LGHNA and CDR2 YSLEER. V lost 0 bases, J lost 15 bases, and 5 bases stayed unmatched. CDR3 in DNA: TGCGCCAGCAGCCAAGAGGGGGGGTTCCCGTTCTTC. Translation: CASSQEGGFPFF.

This sequence joins TRBV29-1 and TRBJ1-2; 7 bases match TRBD1. V lost 6 bases and J lost 1; bases outside the gene matches: 14. This CDR3 has 16 amino acids. Germline V gives CDR1 SQVTM, CDR2 ANQGSEA. CDR3 coding DNA: TGCAGCGTCGTAGGACAGGAGACTCCAGTTAACTATGGCTACACCTTC. It codes for CSVVGQETPVNYGYTF.

This clone was detected only a few times. This chain connects TRBV7-8 to TRBJ2-1; D possibly corresponds to TRBD1 (6 bases). The CDR3 length is 16 residues. Looked up from germline, CDR1 is SGHVS and CDR2 is FQNEAQ. Trimming took off 1 base at V and 2 bases at J, with 12 bases between the two ends. The CDR3 DNA reads as TGTGCCAGCAGCTTAGAAGGGACACAGACCTACAATGAGCAGTTCTTC. This codes for CASSLEGTQTYNEQFF.

The gene calls are TRBV30 and TRBJ2-3, with TRBD2 identical over 8 bases. The CDR3 length is 15 residues. Germline CDR1 is GTSNPN and CDR2 is SVGIG (reference sequence). J gave up 5 bases and V 4 bases, and 11 bases lay outside the gene matches. The CDR3 region is CAWTGGSGNEDTQYF. CDR3 coding DNA: TGTGCCTGGACGGGGGGGAGCGGGAATGAAGATACGCAGTATTTT. Based on the CDR3 plus reference TRBV30 and TRBJ2-3, the full variable domain is SQTIHQWPATLVQPVGSPLSLECTVEGTSNPNLYWYRQAAGRGLQLLFYSVGIGQISSEVPQNLSASRPQDRQFILSSKKLLLSDSGFYLCAWTGGSGNEDTQYFGPGTRLTVL.

The chain joins TRBV28 to TRBJ2-5, with 11 bases matching TRBD2. Germline-derived CDR1 and CDR2 are MDHEN and SYDVKM. Unmatched junction bases numbered 6, after V lost 5 bases and J lost 1 base. This CDR3 has 16 residues. The CDR3: CASSLHGTSGQETQYF. The CDR3 DNA sequence: TGTGCCAGCAGTCTACATGGGACTAGCGGCCAAGAGACCCAGTACTTC.

This clone was observed a handful of times. The chain links TRBV7-2 to TRBJ2-5, with 8 bases lining up with TRBD2. This CDR3 contains 14 residues. With V trimmed by 5 bases and J by 5 bases, 7 bases remained unmatched. The germline CDR1 and CDR2 sequences are SGHTA and FQGNSA. The CDR3 DNA sequence: TGTGCCAGCAGCCAGCCCGGGACTAGTGAGACCCAGTACTTC. This encodes CASSQPGTSETQYF.

This clone has a handful of counts. The chain carries TRBV19 and TRBJ2-5, with TRBD2 identical over 10 bases. After removal of 7 bases from V and 4 bases from J, the junction contained 6 bases not matched to a gene. The germline gives CDR1 LNHDA, CDR2 SQIVND (reference sequence). This CDR3 has 14 residues. This CDR3 reads CASKQSSGRETQYF. CDR3 nucleotide sequence: TGTGCCAGTAAGCAATCTAGCGGGAGAGAGACCCAGTACTTC.

This clone came up a few times. This sequence joins TRBV7-2 and TRBJ2-3; 8 bases map to TRBD1. CDR3 length equals 15 residues. Losses at the gene ends were 5 bases for V and 3 bases for J; bases not matched to a gene: 7. Germline lookup yields CDR1 SGHTA and CDR2 FQGNSA. The CDR3 spells CASSTRTGTTDTQYF. The CDR3 coding sequence is TGTGCCAGCAGCACTCGGACAGGGACTACAGATACGCAGTATTTT.

The chain employs TRBV27 and TRBJ2-7, with 7 bases matching TRBD2. The CDR3 runs 13 residues. J gave up 4 bases and V 5 bases, and 5 bases lay outside the gene matches. Looked up from germline, CDR1 is MNHEY and CDR2 is SMNVEV (reference sequence). The CDR3 DNA follows: TGTGCCAGCAGTCGTCCGGGAGGTTACGAGCAGTACTTC. Amino acids: CASSRPGGYEQYF.

This clone was seen more than once but under ten times. This CDR3 is CATSILAGDYNEQFF. The CDR3 DNA reads TGTGCCACCAGCATTCTAGCGGGGGACTACAATGAGCAGTTCTTC. The rearrangement links TRBV15 to TRBJ2-1; 10 bases line up with TRBD2. Germline V CDR1 and CDR2: LNHNV, YYDKDF (reference sequence). The CDR3 is 15 residues long. Trimming at V came to 4 bases and at J to 3 bases, leaving 3 bases not matched to a gene.

The V gene is TRBV10-3, the J gene TRBJ2-2; no definite D call. Germline CDR1 reads ENHRY; CDR2 reads SYGVKD. The CDR3 contains 14 residues. This CDR3 reads CATQDQENTGELFF. CDR3 coding DNA: TGTGCTACCCAAGACCAGGAGAACACCGGGGAGCTGTTTTTT.

A few counts support this clone. The chain joins TRBV27 to TRBJ2-3; 9 positions match TRBD2. J gave up 4 bases and V 6 bases, and 8 bases lay outside the gene matches. CDR1 is MNHEY and CDR2 is SMNVEV in the germline V gene (reference sequence). The CDR3 runs 15 residues. CDR3 amino acids: CASSYSGRNADTQYF. The CDR3 DNA reads TGTGCCAGCAGCTATAGCGGGAGAAATGCAGATACGCAGTATTTT.